This TCR beta chain was captured in a study of blood T cell repertoires in COVID-19. About the study: Sites in the United States, Italy and Spain provided acute and convalescent COVID-19 samples. Sample material is recorded as cDNA or gDNA derived from T cells, B-cell-depleted T cells, or PBMCs.

Germline V lookup: CDR1 MGHDK, CDR2 SYGVNS. The CDR3 runs to 15 residues. V shed 8 bases and J 1 base; nucleotides not matched to a gene: 3. Authors' methods: Nucleated cell number was recorded as an estimate derived from reference gene primer amplification. Profiling relied on immunoSEQ multiplex PCR, and the TCRdb table lists in-frame clones only, not all of them. The V and J calls and clone size are taken from that table; D and trimming were inferred from the DNA. The sample lists some 150,000 clones, 70% to 90% occurring once. The rearrangement uses TRBV25-1 and TRBJ2-3; the match to TRBD2 covers 13 bases. The sample taken for sequencing was peripheral blood. The sequence was collected from a woman aged 55-69 years with acute or convalescent COVID-19. CDR3 sequence (DNA): TGTGCCAGCCACGGACTAGCGGGGGGCACAGATACGCAGTATTTT. Protein sequence: CASHGLAGGTDTQYF.